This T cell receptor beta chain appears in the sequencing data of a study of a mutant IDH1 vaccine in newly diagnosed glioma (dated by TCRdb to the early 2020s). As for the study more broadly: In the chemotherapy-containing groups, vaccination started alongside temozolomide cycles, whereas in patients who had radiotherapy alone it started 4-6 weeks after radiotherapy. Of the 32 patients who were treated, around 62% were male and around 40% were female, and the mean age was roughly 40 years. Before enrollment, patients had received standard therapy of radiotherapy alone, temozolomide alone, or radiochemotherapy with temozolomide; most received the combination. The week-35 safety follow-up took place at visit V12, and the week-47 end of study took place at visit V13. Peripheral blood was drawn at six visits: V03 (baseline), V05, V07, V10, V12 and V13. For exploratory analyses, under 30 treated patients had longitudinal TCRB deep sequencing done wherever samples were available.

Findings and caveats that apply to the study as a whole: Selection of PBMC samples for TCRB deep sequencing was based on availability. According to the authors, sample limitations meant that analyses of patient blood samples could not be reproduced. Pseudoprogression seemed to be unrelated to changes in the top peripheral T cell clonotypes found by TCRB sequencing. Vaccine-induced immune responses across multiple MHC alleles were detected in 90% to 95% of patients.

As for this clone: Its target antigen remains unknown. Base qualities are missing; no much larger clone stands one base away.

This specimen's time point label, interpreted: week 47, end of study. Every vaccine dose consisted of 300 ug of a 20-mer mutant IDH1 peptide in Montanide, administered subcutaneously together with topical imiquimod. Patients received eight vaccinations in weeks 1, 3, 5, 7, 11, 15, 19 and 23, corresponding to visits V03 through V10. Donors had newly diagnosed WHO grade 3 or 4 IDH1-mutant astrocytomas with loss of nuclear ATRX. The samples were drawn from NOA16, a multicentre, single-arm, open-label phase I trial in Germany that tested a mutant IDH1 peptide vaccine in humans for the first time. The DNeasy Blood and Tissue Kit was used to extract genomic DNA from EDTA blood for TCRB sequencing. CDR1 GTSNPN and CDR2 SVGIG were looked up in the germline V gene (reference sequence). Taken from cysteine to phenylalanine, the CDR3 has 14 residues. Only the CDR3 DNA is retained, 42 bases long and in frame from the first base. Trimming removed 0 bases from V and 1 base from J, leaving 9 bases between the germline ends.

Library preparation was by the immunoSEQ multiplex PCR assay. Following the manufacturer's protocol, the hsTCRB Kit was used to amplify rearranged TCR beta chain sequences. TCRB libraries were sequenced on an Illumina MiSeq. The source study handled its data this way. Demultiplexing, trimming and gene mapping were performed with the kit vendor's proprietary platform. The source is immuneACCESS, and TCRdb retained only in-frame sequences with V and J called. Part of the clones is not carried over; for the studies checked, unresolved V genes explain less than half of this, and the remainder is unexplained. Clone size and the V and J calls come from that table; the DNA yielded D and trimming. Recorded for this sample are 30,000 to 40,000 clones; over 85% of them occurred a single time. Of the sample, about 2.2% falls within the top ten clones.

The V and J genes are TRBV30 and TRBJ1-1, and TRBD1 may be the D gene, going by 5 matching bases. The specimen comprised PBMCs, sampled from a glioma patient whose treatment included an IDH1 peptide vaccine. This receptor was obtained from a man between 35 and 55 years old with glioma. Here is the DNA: TGTGCCTGGAGTGTATTGGGGCCGAACACTGAAGCTTTCTTT. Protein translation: CAWSVLGPNTEAFF.